Listed here are 25 T cell receptor beta chains from one sample, sequenced in a study of T-cell reconstitution after alpha-beta-depleted transplantation in children. Preparing the TCRbeta library involved the use of unique molecular identifiers. TCRdb re-called the PCR reads with MiXCR, one entry per CDR3 protein. The sample has more than 200,000 distinct CDR3 sequences, around 25% seen once. Sequences were derived from PBMCs, mostly from graft donor cells, sampled 360 days after TCRalphabeta/CD19-depleted stem cell transplant. These receptors all stem from a female patient aged 2-9 years who had a stem cell transplant for congenital amegakaryocytic thrombocytopenia, so the T cells may come from the graft donor.

This clonotype was recorded a few times. This chain joins TRBV3-1 and TRBJ1-3, with unresolved D. Germline V CDR1 and CDR2: LGHDT, YNNKEL (reference sequence). The CDR3 runs 15 residues. Between the trimmed V and J ends, which lost 0 bases and 4 bases, there was a span of 10 bases. CDR3: CASSQDTVLGNTIYF. For the CDR3, the DNA is TGTGCCAGCAGCCAAGATACGGTGTTAGGAAACACCATATATTTT.

This clonotype was observed many times. The chain uses TRBV10-3 and TRBJ2-5; D gene unclear. CDR3 length: 16 amino acids. The germline V gene encodes CDR1 ENHRY and CDR2 SYGVKD. V was trimmed by 2 bases and J by 5 bases, leaving 18 bases between them. In nucleotides, the CDR3 is TGTGCCATCAGTGAGGCCTCCTTGTACGGTAACGAGACCCAGTACTTC. Translation: CAISEASLYGNETQYF.

The V and J genes are TRBV20-1 and TRBJ2-7, with D unresolved. Per germline, CDR1 DFQATT and CDR2 SNEGSKA (reference sequence). Trimming cost V 0 bases and J 4 bases, with 10 bases left between them. The CDR3 has 13 amino acids. The CDR3 sequence is CSARDIGAYEQYF. DNA for the CDR3: TGCAGTGCTAGAGATATAGGTGCTTACGAGCAGTACTTC.

This clonotype came up a few times. The rearrangement joins TRBV4-1 to TRBJ1-1; D remains ambiguous. Per the germline V gene, CDR1 is MGHRA and CDR2 is YSYEKL. Trimming stripped 3 bases from V and 5 bases from J, with 16 bases between. The CDR3 totals 15 residues. CDR3 in amino acids: CASSQFWPISTEAFF. The CDR3 DNA follows: TGCGCCAGCAGCCAGTTTTGGCCTATAAGTACTGAAGCTTTCTTT.

The J gene is TRBJ2-3, the V gene TRBV12-3 or TRBV12-4, with 9 nucleotides matching TRBD1. The V and J ends lost 7 bases and 6 bases, in that order; junction bases with no gene match: 8. The CDR3 sequence is 14 residues long. Here the CDR3 DNA reads TGTGCCAGCAAAACCGGGACAGGGTTGGATACGCAGTATTTT. Translated: CASKTGTGLDTQYF.

Concerning this clonotype itself: A read error may be the cause here, since a much bigger clone is one base away. The rearrangement uses TRBV2 and TRBJ2-1; D is unresolved. The V gene lost 4 bases and the J gene lost 7 bases, with 17 bases spanning the gap. The germline V gene has CDR1 SNHLY and CDR2 FYNNEI. The CDR3 is 15 residues long. The CDR3 here is CASSAIRAPKNEQFF. For the CDR3, the DNA is TGTGCCAGCAGTGCGATCCGGGCACCTAAGAATGAGCAGTTCTTC.

The V call is TRBV3-1, the J call TRBJ2-7; D not certain. The germline gives CDR1 LGHDT, CDR2 YNNKEL (reference sequence). There are 14 residues in the CDR3. Deletions cut 3 bases from V and 3 bases from J, with 12 bases between. The CDR3 here is CASSHSSLDYEQYF. In DNA, the CDR3 is TGTGCCAGCAGCCATTCGTCGCTGGACTACGAGCAGTACTTC.

This clonotype came up many times. The chain joins TRBV20-1 to TRBJ2-3, with D maybe TRBD2 (6 bases). V was trimmed by 6 bases and J by 1 base, leaving 17 bases between them. CDR1 and CDR2 from the germline V gene are DFQATT and SNEGSKA (reference sequence). The CDR3 runs 15 residues. This chain's CDR3 is CSATLRLVGTDTQYF. DNA of the CDR3: TGCAGTGCCACGCTCAGACTAGTAGGCACAGATACGCAGTATTTT.

This clonotype was counted between two and nine times. This chain connects TRBV4-2 to TRBJ2-2; tentative D call: TRBD2 (7 bases). The CDR3 has 15 amino acids. CDR1 is LGHNA and CDR2 is YNFKEQ in the germline V gene. V lost 4 bases and J lost 8, with 17 bases in between. Here the CDR3 reads CASSLQGGGMGELFF. The CDR3 bases are TGTGCCAGCAGCCTTCAAGGCGGGGGCATGGGGGAGCTGTTTTTT.

Remarks on this clonotype: Sequence at one end of the junction differs from germline and may be a read error. The V call is TRBV2, the J call TRBJ2-5; TRBD1 aligns across 8 bases. CDR1 and CDR2 (germline): SNHLY, FYNNEI. This CDR3 comprises 17 residues. CDR3 DNA sequence: TGTGCCAGCAGTGAATCTGGGCAGGGGGCCCACCAAGAGACCGAGTACTTC. Translation gives CASSESGQGAHQETEYF.

Only a few counts were recorded for this clonotype. The genes are TRBV27 and TRBJ2-7, with TRBD2 identical over 7 bases. The length of the CDR3 is 15 residues. With 3 bases clipped from V and 3 bases from J, the junction kept 8 bases outside the gene matches. Germline V CDR1 and CDR2: MNHEY, SMNVEV (reference sequence). The CDR3 nucleotides read TGTGCCAGCAGTTTGGGCGGGGGAACGATCTACGAGCAGTACTTC. Its protein is CASSLGGGTIYEQYF.

This clonotype turned up a few times. The rearrangement uses TRBV12-3 or TRBV12-4 and TRBJ1-5; D not certain. Trimming took off 3 bases at V and 8 bases at J, with 11 bases between the two ends. The CDR3 length is 13 residues. The CDR3 protein is CASSLEELKPQHF. In nucleotides, the CDR3 is TGTGCCAGCAGTTTGGAGGAATTGAAGCCCCAGCATTTT.

The chain combines TRBV20-1 with TRBJ2-1, with 9 bases fitting TRBD2. With 3 bases clipped from V and 4 bases from J, the junction kept 7 bases outside the gene matches. The CDR3 sequence is 15 residues long. Germline values: CDR1 DFQATT, CDR2 SNEGSKA (reference sequence). CDR3 sequence reads: CSASVAGAGYNEQFF. The CDR3 nucleotides read TGCAGTGCTAGTGTAGCGGGGGCCGGTTACAATGAGCAGTTCTTC.

This chain links TRBV7-2 with TRBJ1-5, with D perhaps matching TRBD1 (5 bases). Germline V CDR1 and CDR2: SGHTA, FQGNSA. The V end lost 6 bases, the J end lost 5 bases, and 11 bases lay between the germline ends. This CDR3 has 13 residues. The CDR3 DNA sequence: TGTGCCAGCAGTCAAGACAGCGATCAGCCCCAGCATTTT. It specifies CASSQDSDQPQHF.

This clonotype occurred a few times. The CDR3 reads CASSLGARENEAFF. In DNA form, the CDR3 reads TGTGCCAGCAGTTTAGGAGCGAGGGAGAATGAAGCTTTCTTT. This chain joins TRBV12-3 or TRBV12-4 and TRBJ1-1; D remains ambiguous. The CDR3 totals 14 residues. V lost 1 base and J 7 bases, leaving 13 bases between the germline ends.

In this sample, this clonotype turned up many times. This sequence joins TRBV11-2 and TRBJ2-1; 7 bases match TRBD2. There are 15 residues in the CDR3. V dropped 5 bases and J dropped 4; count of bases not matched to a gene: 8. CDR1 is SGHAT and CDR2 is FQNNGV in the germline V gene. This CDR3 is CASSTSGGRYNEQFF. The CDR3 region has the DNA TGTGCCAGCAGCACCTCGGGGGGACGATACAATGAGCAGTTCTTC. The variable domain in full, completed from reference TRBV11-2 and TRBJ2-1, reads EAGVAQSPRYKIIEKRQSVAFWCNPISGHATLYWYQQILGQGPKLLIQFQNNGVVDDSQLPKDRFSAERLKGVDSTLKIQPAKLEDSAVYLCASSTSGGRYNEQFFGPGTRLTVL.

The chain combines TRBV7-2 with TRBJ2-1, with 8 bases fitting TRBD2. Germline assignment: CDR1 SGHTA and CDR2 FQGNSA. With 7 bases clipped from V and 9 bases from J, the junction kept 17 bases outside the gene matches. The CDR3 totals 16 residues. The CDR3 coding sequence is TGTGCCAGCAACAGTTTCACCGGGAGGGCCTTGGGTGAGCAGTTCTTC. It codes for CASNSFTGRALGEQFF.

This clonotype was observed a few times. This chain uses TRBV29-1 with TRBJ1-2; D unclear. Trimming left V 4 bases short and J 5 bases short, with 17 bases between. The CDR3 spans 14 residues. Germline-derived CDR1 and CDR2 are SQVTM and ANQGSEA. The CDR3 nucleotides read TGCAGCGTTGCTGGACGGGAGTTGTCGTATGGCTACACCTTC. This encodes CSVAGRELSYGYTF.

This clonotype was recorded many times. The V call is TRBV24-1, the J call TRBJ2-1; D call uncertain. Deletions cut 2 bases from V and 5 bases from J, with 0 bases between. Germline V gene data show CDR1 as KGHDR and CDR2 as SFDVKD. The CDR3 is 11 residues long. The CDR3 nucleotides are TGTGCCACCAGTGATTACAATGAGCAGTTCTTC. Its translation: CATSDYNEQFF.

The table lists this clonotype with many counts. The rearrangement links TRBV7-2 to TRBJ2-2, with 7 bases identical to TRBD2. Germline V CDR1 and CDR2: SGHTA, FQGNSA. Germline trimming cut 4 bases from V and 6 bases from J; bases unmatched to any gene: 11. The CDR3 has 16 residues. DNA of the CDR3: TGTGCCAGCAGCTCCCGCGGGAGAACCAGGGCCGGGGAGCTGTTTTTT. This sequence encodes CASSSRGRTRAGELFF.

This clonotype was counted ten times or more. The chain has TRBV29-1 and TRBJ2-1, with 8 bases matching TRBD2. This CDR3 region has 14 residues. V trimming: 5 bases; J trimming: 6 bases; junction bases outside the gene matches: 9. Looked up from germline, CDR1 is SQVTM and CDR2 is ANQGSEA. The CDR3 bases are TGCAGCGTTACCGGGACTAGTTTGGGCAATGAGCAGTTCTTC. This translates into CSVTGTSLGNEQFF.

The rearrangement links TRBV3-1 to TRBJ2-3, with D tentatively TRBD1 (6 bases). This CDR3 comprises 16 residues. Germline CDR1 reads LGHDT; CDR2 reads YNNKEL (reference sequence). V shed 4 bases and J shed 2 bases, with 16 bases lying between them. The CDR3 region is CASSRRGVESTDTQYF. The DNA of the CDR3 is TGTGCCAGCAGCCGCAGGGGTGTCGAATCCACAGATACGCAGTATTTT.

This clonotype was seen a handful of times. This chain links TRBV4-3 with TRBJ2-3, with 7 bases matching TRBD2. Germline CDR1 and CDR2: LGHNA and YSLEER. J lost 2 bases, V lost 0 bases, and 8 bases had no gene match. This CDR3 comprises 17 residues. CDR3 sequence reads: CASSQDSWRETTDTQYF. The CDR3 DNA is TGCGCCAGCAGCCAAGATAGTTGGCGGGAGACCACAGATACGCAGTATTTT.

The chain joins TRBV30 to TRBJ2-1; no clear D. V was pared by 6 bases and J by 2 bases, with 17 bases between. The CDR3 length is 15 residues. Germline V lookup: CDR1 GTSNPN, CDR2 SVGIG (reference sequence). CDR3 DNA sequence: TGTGCCTGCAATCCGCTACCTAAAGCCTACAATGAGCAGTTCTTC. Amino acids: CACNPLPKAYNEQFF. The variable domain in full, with the rest retrieved from reference TRBV30 and TRBJ2-1, is SQTIHQWPATLVQPVGSPLSLECTVEGTSNPNLYWYRQAAGRGLQLLFYSVGIGQISSEVPQNLSASRPQDRQFILSSKKLLLSDSGFYLCACNPLPKAYNEQFFGPGTRLTVL.

The rearrangement links TRBV20-1 to TRBJ1-5, with 7 bases that match TRBD1. V dropped 3 bases and J dropped 4; count of bases not matched to a gene: 15. Germline-derived CDR1 and CDR2 are DFQATT and SNEGSKA (reference sequence). This CDR3 region has 17 residues. The CDR3 region is CSARQRTGLAWNQPQHF. The CDR3 DNA sequence: TGCAGTGCTAGGCAAAGGACAGGCCTAGCTTGGAATCAGCCCCAGCATTTT.